Shown below are 19 T cell receptor beta chains from a single sample sequenced in a study of cytomegalovirus exposure and HLA in healthy donors. It was with 60 Vbeta and 13 Jbeta primers that the PCR ran. Sequenced by immunoSEQ multiplex PCR; TCRdb stores in-frame clones only, minus some. There are some 160,000 clones in the sample; roughly 9.4% occur only once, and less than 2% lies in the top ten. Sample: PBMCs. The receptors stem from a male donor in good health and CMV-seronegative.

This clone was detected a few times. The chain recombines TRBV25-1 with TRBJ2-1; 8 bases align to TRBD1. The germline V gene encodes CDR1 MGHDK and CDR2 SYGVNS. The CDR3 length is 17 residues. The V and J ends lost 4 bases and 0 bases, in that order; junction bases with no gene match: 8. The CDR3 coding sequence is TGTGCCAGCAGTGTCCGGGACAGGTTTAGCTCCTACAATGAGCAGTTCTTC. Amino acids: CASSVRDRFSSYNEQFF.

This clone was seen only a few times. The rearrangement joins TRBV9 to TRBJ1-5; no reliable D call. CDR1 is SGDLS and CDR2 is YYNGEE in the germline V gene. The CDR3 runs to 12 residues. Deletions cut 2 bases from V and 11 bases from J, with 11 bases between. In DNA, the CDR3 is TGTGCCAGCAGCGTCGGCGGTGAGGCCCAGCATTTT. This sequence encodes CASSVGGEAQHF.

The chain has TRBV19 and TRBJ1-1; 8 bases are a match to TRBD1. This CDR3 region has 16 residues. Germline V CDR1 and CDR2: LNHDA, SQIVND (reference sequence). Unmatched junction bases numbered 7, after V lost 4 bases and J lost 0 bases. CDR3 DNA sequence: TGTGCCAGTAGTACGACCGGGACAGGAATGAACACTGAAGCTTTCTTT. Translated: CASSTTGTGMNTEAFF.

The table lists this clone with a few counts. The chain links TRBV2 to TRBJ1-1, with 8 bases aligning to TRBD1. With 6 bases clipped from V and 1 base from J, the junction kept 4 bases outside the gene matches. The length of the CDR3 is 14 residues. Germline assignment: CDR1 SNHLY and CDR2 FYNNEI. The CDR3 loop is CASRDRDPNTEAFF. The CDR3 DNA reads as TGTGCCAGCAGGGACAGGGACCCGAACACTGAAGCTTTCTTT.

This clone was detected only a few times. V and J are TRBV19 and TRBJ1-2, with D perhaps matching TRBD1 (5 bases). The V end lost 5 bases, the J end lost 5 bases, and 24 bases lay between the germline ends. Germline CDR1 reads LNHDA; CDR2 reads SQIVND (reference sequence). The CDR3 runs 17 residues. This CDR3 is CASSVLSDRDLNYGYTF. The CDR3 DNA reads TGTGCCAGTAGTGTCCTATCCGACAGAGATCTGAATTATGGCTACACCTTC.

This chain joins TRBV2 and TRBJ2-3, with D possibly being TRBD2 (5 bases). This CDR3 contains 15 residues. V lost 5 bases, J lost 3 bases, and 15 bases lay in between. The germline V gene has CDR1 SNHLY and CDR2 FYNNEI. This CDR3 reads CASSRSRGSTDTQYF. CDR3 DNA: TGTGCCAGCAGTCGGTCTAGAGGGAGTACAGATACGCAGTATTTT.

This clone turned up a few times. The V and J genes are TRBV7-9 and TRBJ1-2; 8 bases fit TRBD1. Trimming took 1 base from V and 6 from J; bases not matched to a gene: 1. CDR3 size: 13 residues. CDR1 is SEHNR, CDR2 FQNEAQ, per germline (reference sequence). CDR3 amino acids: CASSLEDRDGYTF. The DNA of the CDR3 is TGTGCCAGCAGCTTAGAGGACAGGGATGGCTACACCTTC.

The rearrangement uses TRBV9 and TRBJ2-1; D is unresolved. Germline V gene sequence: CDR1 SGDLS, CDR2 YYNGEE. The V and J ends lost 0 bases and 3 bases respectively, with 10 bases between them. This CDR3 is 15 amino acids long. The CDR3 spells CASSVASRDYNEQFF. The CDR3, as DNA: TGTGCCAGCAGCGTAGCAAGCCGCGACTACAATGAGCAGTTCTTC.

This clone was counted between two and nine times. The V and J genes are TRBV4-1 and TRBJ1-5; D perhaps matches TRBD1 (6 bases). The CDR3 consists of 15 residues. The ends were cut back, 0 bases at V and 7 bases at J, with 13 bases in the middle. Germline CDR1 is MGHRA and CDR2 is YSYEKL. CDR3 protein: CASSQDLSGVQPQHF. Written as DNA, the CDR3 is TGCGCCAGCAGCCAAGATCTTTCAGGGGTACAGCCCCAGCATTTT.

This clone was counted between two and nine times. This rearrangement joins TRBV29-1 to TRBJ2-5, with TRBD1 identical over 8 bases. Germline trimming cut 7 bases from V and 4 bases from J; bases unmatched to any gene: 8. CDR3 size: 13 residues. The germline gives CDR1 SQVTM, CDR2 ANQGSEA. The CDR3 nucleotides are TGCAGCGCCCTGGCAGGGGGCGCAGAGACCCAGTACTTC. Protein: CSALAGGAETQYF.

The genes are TRBV14 and TRBJ2-2; 8 positions agree with TRBD2. Germline CDR1 and CDR2: SGHDN and FVKESK. CDR3 size: 13 residues. V trimming: 4 bases; J trimming: 7 bases; junction bases outside the gene matches: 2. Here the CDR3 reads CASSPGLVGELFF. The CDR3 DNA reads as TGTGCCAGCAGCCCGGGACTAGTCGGGGAGCTGTTTTTT.

This clone was counted only a few times. The chain carries TRBV7-3 and TRBJ2-3, with TRBD2 matching 11 bases. The V and J ends lost 5 bases and 0 bases, in that order; junction bases with no gene match: 13. The CDR3 is 19 residues long. CDR1 and CDR2 from the germline V gene are SGHTA and FQGTGA. Here the CDR3 reads CASSATGTSGLSSTDTQYF. CDR3 nucleotides: TGTGCCAGCAGCGCGACCGGGACTAGCGGACTTTCTAGCACAGATACGCAGTATTTT. Supplemented by reference TRBV7-3 and TRBJ2-3, the full variable domain reads GAGVSQTPSNKVTEKGKYVELRCDPISGHTALYWYRQSLGQGPEFLIYFQGTGAADDSGLPNDRFFAVRPEGSVSTLKIQRTERGDSAVYLCASSATGTSGLSSTDTQYFGPGTRLTVL.

The V call is TRBV28, the J call TRBJ1-5; possibly TRBD1 for D (6 bases). Trimming left V 2 bases short and J 1 base short, with 18 bases between. The germline V gene encodes CDR1 MDHEN and CDR2 SYDVKM. CDR3 size: 18 residues. CDR3 sequence reads: CASSLPPGGGGSNQPQHF. The CDR3, as DNA: TGTGCCAGCAGTTTACCACCTGGGGGGGGCGGGAGCAATCAGCCCCAGCATTTT.

The CDR3 region has the DNA TGTGCCAGCAGTTTATCTTCGGGGGAACGGTATCAGCCCCAGCATTTT. Protein product: CASSLSSGERYQPQHF. The chain has TRBV28 and TRBJ1-5, with a tentative D call TRBD1 (5 bases). Germline V gene sequence: CDR1 MDHEN, CDR2 SYDVKM. The germline V and J ends were trimmed by 1 base and 5 bases, with 15 bases remaining between them. The CDR3 covers 16 residues.

There are a few counts of this clone. V is TRBV4-3 and J is TRBJ2-7, with D hard to call. V gave up 0 bases and J gave up 3 bases, with 9 bases separating them. Germline V lookup: CDR1 LGHNA, CDR2 YSLEER. The CDR3 length is 14 residues. CDR3 bases: TGCGCCAGCAGCCAAGATATGGCAGACTACGAGCAGTACTTC. Translating gives CASSQDMADYEQYF.

This clone was counted a few times. J is TRBJ1-4 and V is TRBV6-5; D is perhaps TRBD1 (6 bases). The CDR3 has 15 amino acids. Trimming stripped 2 bases from V and 3 bases from J, with 10 bases between. Germline lookup yields CDR1 MNHEY and CDR2 SVGAGI. The CDR3 sequence is CASSYGRGANEKLFF. CDR3 DNA sequence: TGTGCCAGCAGTTACGGCAGGGGAGCTAATGAAAAACTGTTTTTT.

This clone was counted a few times. The genes are TRBV19 and TRBJ2-7, with 8 positions matching TRBD2. Germline values: CDR1 LNHDA, CDR2 SQIVND (reference sequence). V lost 5 bases to trimming and J lost 7 bases; unmatched junction nucleotides: 7. There are 13 residues in the CDR3. The CDR3 DNA reads as TGTGCCAGTAGTGCCAGCGGGGGTGCAGAGCAGTACTTC. It specifies CASSASGGAEQYF. The full variable domain, completed using reference TRBV19 and TRBJ2-7, is DGGITQSPKYLFRKEGQNVTLSCEQNLNHDAMYWYRQDPGQGLRLIYYSQIVNDFQKGDIAEGYSVSREKKESFPLTVTSAQKNPTAFYLCASSASGGAEQYFGPGTRLTVT.

This clone has a handful of counts. V usage is TRBV2 and J usage is TRBJ1-5; a weak D match, TRBD1 (6 bases). The CDR3 is made up of 16 amino acids. From germline, CDR1 is SNHLY and CDR2 FYNNEI. Trimming stripped 6 bases from V and 3 bases from J, with 18 bases between. The CDR3: CASSRRAPGVNQPQHF. The CDR3 region has the DNA TGTGCCAGCAGCCGCCGTGCGCCAGGGGTCAATCAGCCCCAGCATTTT.

This clone turned up a few times. The chain is built from TRBV7-2 and TRBJ2-7; TRBD2 matches 7 bases. The CDR3 is 15 amino acids. Germline loops: CDR1 SGHTA, CDR2 FQGNSA. Trimming removed 5 bases from V and 2 bases from J; junction bases left unmatched: 9. CDR3 loop: CASSVGLVPAYEQYF. As DNA, the CDR3 is TGTGCCAGCAGCGTCGGACTAGTCCCTGCCTACGAGCAGTACTTC.